This TCR beta chain originates from a study of cytomegalovirus exposure and HLA in healthy donors. Overall study: Among 150 million to 200 million T cells, an earlier analysis found 117 million unique TCR beta sequences. HLA-typed donors contributed approximately 86 million unique TCRs, which were held in an early data release.

This CDR3 spans 13 amino acids. V was trimmed by 1 base and J by 7 bases, leaving 11 bases between them. Germline CDR1 reads MNHNS; CDR2 reads SASEGT. PCR employed 60 Vbeta and 13 Jbeta primers. Some clones are missing from TCRdb's copy, which holds only in-frame ones; the method was immunoSEQ multiplex PCR. Altogether 120,000 or so clones are present, less than 85% being singletons, with the ten largest covering 1.2%. The sequencing sample was made of PBMCs. The source is a female donor in good health and CMV-seronegative. V usage is TRBV6-1 and J usage is TRBJ2-7; D remains unclear. DNA of the CDR3: TGTGCCAGCAGTGAAGGCCTCGAGAGGGAGCAGTACTTC. It translates to CASSEGLEREQYF.